The clone carrying this T cell receptor beta chain was counted between two and nine times. Its target is unknown. Other nucleotide sequences from this sample produce the same CDR3. This record belongs to a study of OX40 agonist ivuxolimab in advanced cancers. Individuals having autoimmune disease history or systemic immunosuppression were not enrolled. The data were produced by immunoSEQ multiplex PCR, yet TCRdb's version contains in-frame clones alone and is incomplete. The sample lists 80,000 to 100,000 clones, 87% occurring once. Overall study results and limits: At 0.1 to 3.0 mg/kg and by week 6, clonal expansion occurred in CD4+ and CD8+ blood T cells. More expanded clones were seen, on average, in CD8+ T cells than in CD4+. Some nonresponders also had low normalized T-cell clonal expansion.

The germline CDR1 and CDR2 sequences are MNHEY and SMNVEV (reference sequence). V was clipped by 5 bases and J by 0 bases, with 11 bases between them. The CDR3 length is 16 residues. Source: CD4+ or CD8+ T cells sorted from blood, taken in a trial of the OX40 agonist ivuxolimab. The chain recombines TRBV27 with TRBJ2-6; D is possibly TRBD2 (5 bases). This receptor was taken from an adult with an advanced solid tumor such as melanoma, head and neck, liver or kidney cancer. The CDR3, as DNA: TGTGCCAGCAGTCCTCCTCGGGGCTCTGGGGCCAACGTCCTGACTTTC. It specifies CASSPPRGSGANVLTF.